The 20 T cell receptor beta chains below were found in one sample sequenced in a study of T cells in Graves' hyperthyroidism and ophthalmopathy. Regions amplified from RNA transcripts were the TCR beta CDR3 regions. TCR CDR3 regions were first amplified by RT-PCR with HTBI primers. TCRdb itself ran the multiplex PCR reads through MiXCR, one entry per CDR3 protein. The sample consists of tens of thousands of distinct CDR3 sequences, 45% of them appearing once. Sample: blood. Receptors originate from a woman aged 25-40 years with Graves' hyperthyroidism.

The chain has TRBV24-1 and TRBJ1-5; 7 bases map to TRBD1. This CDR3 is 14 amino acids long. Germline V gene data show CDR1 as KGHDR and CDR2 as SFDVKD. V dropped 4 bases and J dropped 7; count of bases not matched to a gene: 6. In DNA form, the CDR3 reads TGTGCCACCAGTGACCCAGGGGGTTTACAGCCCCAGCATTTT. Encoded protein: CATSDPGGLQPQHF.

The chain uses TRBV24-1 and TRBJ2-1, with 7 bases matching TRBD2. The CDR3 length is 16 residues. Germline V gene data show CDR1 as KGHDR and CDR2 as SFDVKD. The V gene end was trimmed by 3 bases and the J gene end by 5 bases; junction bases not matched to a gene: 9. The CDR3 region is CATSDPTLAEDNEQFF. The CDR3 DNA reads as TGTGCCACCAGTGATCCAACTCTAGCGGAAGACAATGAGCAGTTCTTC.

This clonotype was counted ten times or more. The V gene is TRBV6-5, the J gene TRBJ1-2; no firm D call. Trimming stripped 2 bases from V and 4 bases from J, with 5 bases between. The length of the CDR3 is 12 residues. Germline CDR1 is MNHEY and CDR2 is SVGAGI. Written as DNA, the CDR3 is TGTGCCAGCAGTTACGGAGGCTATGGCTACACCTTC. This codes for CASSYGGYGYTF.

DNA for the CDR3: TGTGCCACCGGACTGAGCGGACAAGAGACCCAGTACTTC. Translated: CATGLSGQETQYF. This chain uses TRBV24-1 with TRBJ2-5; TRBD2 is a possible D gene (5 bases). Deletions cut 9 bases from V and 2 bases from J, with 12 bases between. The CDR3 length is 13 residues. The germline CDR1 and CDR2 sequences are KGHDR and SFDVKD.

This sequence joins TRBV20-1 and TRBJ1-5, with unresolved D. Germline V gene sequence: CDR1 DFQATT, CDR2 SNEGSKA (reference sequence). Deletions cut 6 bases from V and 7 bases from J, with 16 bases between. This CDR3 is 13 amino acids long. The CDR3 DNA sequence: TGCAGTGCCCTAGGACTAGCGGAACAGCCCCAGCATTTT. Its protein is CSALGLAEQPQHF.

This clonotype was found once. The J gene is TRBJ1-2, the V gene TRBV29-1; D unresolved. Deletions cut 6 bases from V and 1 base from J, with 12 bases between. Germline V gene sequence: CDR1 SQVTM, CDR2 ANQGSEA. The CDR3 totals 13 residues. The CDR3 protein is CSVGSGYNYGYTF. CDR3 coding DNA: TGCAGCGTGGGAAGCGGATATAACTATGGCTACACCTTC.

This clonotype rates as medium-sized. The CDR3 region has the DNA TGCAGTGCTAGAGATAGGGTCCCAGCCTACGAGCAGTACTTC. Translation gives CSARDRVPAYEQYF. The chain is built from TRBV20-1 and TRBJ2-7; D is uncertain. Germline loops: CDR1 DFQATT, CDR2 SNEGSKA (reference sequence). The CDR3 has 14 amino acids. V lost 0 bases to trimming and J lost 2 bases, with 11 bases between them.

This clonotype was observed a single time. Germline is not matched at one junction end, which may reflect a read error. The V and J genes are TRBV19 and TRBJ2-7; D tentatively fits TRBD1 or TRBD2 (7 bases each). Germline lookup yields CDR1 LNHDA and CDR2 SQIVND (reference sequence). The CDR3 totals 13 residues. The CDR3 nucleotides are TGTGCCAGTAGTACAGGGGGGGACTACGAGCAGTGCTTC. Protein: CASSTGGDYEQCF.

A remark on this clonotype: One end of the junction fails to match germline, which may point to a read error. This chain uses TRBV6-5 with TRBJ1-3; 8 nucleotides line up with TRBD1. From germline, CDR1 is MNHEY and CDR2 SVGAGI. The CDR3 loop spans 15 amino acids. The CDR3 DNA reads TGTGCCAGCGGACTCGGACAGGGCGCTGGAAACACCATACATTTT. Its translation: CASGLGQGAGNTIHF.

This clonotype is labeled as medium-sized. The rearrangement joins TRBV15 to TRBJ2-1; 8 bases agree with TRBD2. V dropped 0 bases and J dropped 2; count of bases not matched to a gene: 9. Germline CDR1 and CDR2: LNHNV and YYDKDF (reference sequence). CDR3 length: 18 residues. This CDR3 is CATSRDGIAGSPYNEQFF. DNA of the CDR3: TGTGCCACCAGCAGAGATGGGATAGCGGGGTCCCCCTACAATGAGCAGTTCTTC.

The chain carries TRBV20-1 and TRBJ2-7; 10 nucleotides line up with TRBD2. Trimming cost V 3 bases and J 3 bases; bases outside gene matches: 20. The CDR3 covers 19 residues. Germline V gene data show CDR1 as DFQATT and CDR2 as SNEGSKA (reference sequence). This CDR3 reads CSASSPGLARLTGVYEQYF. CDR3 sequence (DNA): TGCAGTGCTAGCAGCCCGGGACTAGCGCGCCTGACGGGTGTCTACGAGCAGTACTTC.

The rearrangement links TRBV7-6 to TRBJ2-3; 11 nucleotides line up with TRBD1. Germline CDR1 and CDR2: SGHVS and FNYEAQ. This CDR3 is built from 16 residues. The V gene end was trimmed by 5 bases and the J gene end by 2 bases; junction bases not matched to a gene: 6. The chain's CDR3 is CASSLGTGGSTDTQYF. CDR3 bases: TGTGCCAGCAGCCTAGGGACAGGGGGTTCCACAGATACGCAGTATTTT.

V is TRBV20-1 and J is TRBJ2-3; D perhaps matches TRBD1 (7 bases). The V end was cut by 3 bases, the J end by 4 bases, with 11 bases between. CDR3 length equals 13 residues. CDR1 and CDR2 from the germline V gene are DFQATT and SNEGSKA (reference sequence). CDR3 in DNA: TGCAGTGCTAGTGGAGGGGGCCCAGATACGCAGTATTTT. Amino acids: CSASGGGPDTQYF.

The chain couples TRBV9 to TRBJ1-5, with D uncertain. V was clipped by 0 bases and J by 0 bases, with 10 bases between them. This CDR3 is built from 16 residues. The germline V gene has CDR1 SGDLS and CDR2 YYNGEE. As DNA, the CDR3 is TGTGCCAGCAGCGTAGATGGGCGGGCTAGCAATCAGCCCCAGCATTTT. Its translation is CASSVDGRASNQPQHF.

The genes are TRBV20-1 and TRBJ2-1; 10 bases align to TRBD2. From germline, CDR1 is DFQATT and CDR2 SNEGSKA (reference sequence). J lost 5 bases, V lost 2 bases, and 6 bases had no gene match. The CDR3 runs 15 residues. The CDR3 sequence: CSARLGLAEDNEQFF. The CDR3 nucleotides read TGCAGTGCTAGACTAGGACTAGCGGAAGACAATGAGCAGTTCTTC.

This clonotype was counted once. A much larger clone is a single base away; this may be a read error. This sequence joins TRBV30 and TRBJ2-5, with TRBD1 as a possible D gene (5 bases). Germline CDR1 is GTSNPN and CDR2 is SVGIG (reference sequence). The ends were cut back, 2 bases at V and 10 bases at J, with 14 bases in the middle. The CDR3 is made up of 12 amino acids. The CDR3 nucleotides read TGTGCCTGGAGTCTATCAGGGCAGAGCCAGTACTTC. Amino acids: CAWSLSGQSQYF. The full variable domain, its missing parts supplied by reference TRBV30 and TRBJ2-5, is SQTIHQWPATLVQPVGSPLSLECTVEGTSNPNLYWYRQAAGRGLQLLFYSVGIGQISSEVPQNLSASRPQDRQFILSSKKLLLSDSGFYLCAWSLSGQSQYFGPGTRLLVL.

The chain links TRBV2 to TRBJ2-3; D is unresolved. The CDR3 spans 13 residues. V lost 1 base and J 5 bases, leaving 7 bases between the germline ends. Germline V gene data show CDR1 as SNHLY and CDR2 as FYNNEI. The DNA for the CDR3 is TGTGCCAGCAGTGAAGTATTGAGAGATACGCAGTATTTT. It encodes CASSEVLRDTQYF.

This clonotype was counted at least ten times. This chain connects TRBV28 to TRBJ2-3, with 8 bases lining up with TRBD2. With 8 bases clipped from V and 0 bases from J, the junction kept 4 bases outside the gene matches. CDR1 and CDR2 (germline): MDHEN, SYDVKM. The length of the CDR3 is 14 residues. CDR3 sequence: CASRGGDSTDTQYF. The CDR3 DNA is TGTGCCAGCCGGGGGGGGGATAGCACAGATACGCAGTATTTT.

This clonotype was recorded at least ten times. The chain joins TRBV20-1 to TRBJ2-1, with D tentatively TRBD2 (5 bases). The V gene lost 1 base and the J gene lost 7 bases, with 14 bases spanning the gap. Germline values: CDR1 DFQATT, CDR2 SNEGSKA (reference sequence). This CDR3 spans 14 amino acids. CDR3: CSARATSEMNEQFF. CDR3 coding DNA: TGCAGTGCTAGAGCAACTAGTGAAATGAATGAGCAGTTCTTC.

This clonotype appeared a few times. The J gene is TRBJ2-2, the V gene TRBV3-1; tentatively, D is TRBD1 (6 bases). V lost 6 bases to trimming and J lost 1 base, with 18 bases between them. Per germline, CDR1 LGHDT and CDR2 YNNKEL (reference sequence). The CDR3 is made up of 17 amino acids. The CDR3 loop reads CASSHTRTVLNTGELFF. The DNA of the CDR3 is TGTGCCAGCAGTCACACCCGGACAGTCCTGAACACCGGGGAGCTGTTTTTT.